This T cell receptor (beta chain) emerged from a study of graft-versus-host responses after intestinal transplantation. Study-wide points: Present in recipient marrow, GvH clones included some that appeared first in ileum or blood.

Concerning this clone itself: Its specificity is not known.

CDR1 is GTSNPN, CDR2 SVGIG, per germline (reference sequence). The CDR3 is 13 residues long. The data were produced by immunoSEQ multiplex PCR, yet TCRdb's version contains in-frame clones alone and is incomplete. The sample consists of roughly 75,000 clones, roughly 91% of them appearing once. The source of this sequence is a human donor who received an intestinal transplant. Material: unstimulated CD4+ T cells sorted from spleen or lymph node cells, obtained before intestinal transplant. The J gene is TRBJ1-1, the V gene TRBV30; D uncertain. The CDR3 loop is CASATDPNTEAFF. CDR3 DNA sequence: TGTGCTTCAGCCACAGACCCGAACACTGAAGCTTTCTTT.